The 20 T cell receptor beta chains below all came from one sample that was sequenced in a study of cytomegalovirus exposure and HLA in healthy donors (dated by TCRdb to the late 2010s). The receptor library was made with the immunoSEQ multiplex PCR assay. The multiplex PCR relied on a mix of 60 forward primers for TCR Vbeta segments and 13 reverse primers for TCR Jbeta segments. Not all clones reach the TCRdb copy of this immuneACCESS table, which keeps in-frame sequences only. Checked studies attribute under half of the gap to unresolved V genes and leave the rest unexplained. The sample table contains approximately 170,000 clones; only one count was recorded for roughly three quarters of them. Around 1.6% of the sample comes from the top ten. Input material: PBMCs. These receptors originate from a woman aged 18 to 35 in good health and CMV-seronegative.

CDR3 sequence reads: CASRGQGGSNQPQHF. The CDR3 DNA is TGCGCCAGCAGGGGACAGGGGGGGAGCAATCAGCCCCAGCATTTT. This chain joins TRBV10-2 and TRBJ1-5, with 11 nucleotides matching TRBD1. Trimming removed 6 bases from V and 1 base from J; junction bases left unmatched: 2. Germline CDR1 reads WSHSY; CDR2 reads SAAADI. This CDR3 is built from 15 residues.

The CDR3 loop reads CASSQETGGNTEAFF. The CDR3 bases are TGTGCCAGCAGCCAAGAAACAGGGGGGAACACTGAAGCTTTCTTT. V gene TRBV14 combines with J gene TRBJ1-1; 8 positions match TRBD1. Germline loops: CDR1 SGHDN, CDR2 FVKESK. Trimming cost V 0 bases and J 1 base; bases outside gene matches: 1. This CDR3 is 15 amino acids long.

The chain is built from TRBV19 and TRBJ2-7; D may be TRBD1 (5 bases). The V and J ends lost 5 bases and 1 base respectively, with 18 bases between them. Germline V gene lookup returns CDR1 LNHDA and CDR2 SQIVND (reference sequence). The CDR3 spans 16 residues. CDR3 DNA: TGTGCCAGTAGTTCCCTTGTCCAGGGTCGGTCCTACGAGCAGTACTTC. It translates to CASSSLVQGRSYEQYF. Using reference TRBV19 and TRBJ2-7 for the parts outside the CDR3, the full variable domain is DGGITQSPKYLFRKEGQNVTLSCEQNLNHDAMYWYRQDPGQGLRLIYYSQIVNDFQKGDIAEGYSVSREKKESFPLTVTSAQKNPTAFYLCASSSLVQGRSYEQYFGPGTRLTVT.

The rearrangement joins TRBV7-2 to TRBJ1-5; 8 bases agree with TRBD1. CDR1 SGHTA and CDR2 FQGNSA come from the germline V gene. CDR3 length: 15 residues. V was pared by 5 bases and J by 1 base, with 4 bases of the junction left unmatched. The CDR3 DNA follows: TGTGCCAGCAGCCAGGACAGGGTAAGCAATCAGCCCCAGCATTTT. Translated: CASSQDRVSNQPQHF. Supplemented by reference TRBV7-2 and TRBJ1-5, the full variable domain reads GAGVSQSPSNKVTEKGKDVELRCDPISGHTALYWYRQSLGQGLEFLIYFQGNSAPDKSGLPSDRFSAERTGGSVSTLTIQRTQQEDSAVYLCASSQDRVSNQPQHFGDGTRLSIL.

The gene calls are TRBV7-2 and TRBJ2-7; TRBD2 matches at 10 bases. The V gene end was trimmed by 0 bases and the J gene end by 3 bases; junction bases not matched to a gene: 5. CDR1 and CDR2 (germline): SGHTA, FQGNSA. CDR3 length: 16 residues. In DNA form, the CDR3 reads TGTGCCAGCAGCTTAGCCCTAGCGGGAGCCTTCTACGAGCAGTACTTC. Residues: CASSLALAGAFYEQYF.

The rearrangement uses TRBV5-1 and TRBJ2-5, with a tentative D call TRBD1 (5 bases). The CDR3 is 14 residues long. Trimming shortened V by 3 bases and J by 2 bases, and 11 bases separated the two germline ends. Per germline, CDR1 SGHRS and CDR2 YFSETQ. The CDR3 DNA reads TGCGCCAGCAGCTCTGTGGCAGGGCAAGAGACCCAGTACTTC. This gives the protein CASSSVAGQETQYF.

This rearrangement joins TRBV2 to TRBJ2-2; 8 bases line up with TRBD2. Trimming removed 2 bases from V and 2 bases from J; junction bases left unmatched: 10. The CDR3 loop spans 18 amino acids. Germline V gene lookup returns CDR1 SNHLY and CDR2 FYNNEI. This CDR3 reads CASSETHPAGVNTGELFF. The CDR3 nucleotides are TGTGCCAGCAGTGAAACCCATCCAGCGGGGGTCAACACCGGGGAGCTGTTTTTT. The entire variable domain, with the rest obtained from reference TRBV2 and TRBJ2-2, is as follows: EPEVTQTPSHQVTQMGQEVILRCVPISNHLYFYWYRQILGQKVEFLVSFYNNEISEKSEIFDDQFSVERPDGSNFTLKIRSTKLEDSAMYFCASSETHPAGVNTGELFFGEGSRLTVL.

The chain recombines TRBV18 with TRBJ2-7; TRBD1 matches at 9 bases. Unmatched junction bases numbered 11, after V lost 8 bases and J lost 6 bases. The CDR3 is 14 residues long. The germline V gene has CDR1 KGHSH and CDR2 LQKENI. The CDR3 protein is CASPAGTGICEQYF. The CDR3 region has the DNA TGTGCCAGCCCAGCCGGGACAGGGATCTGCGAGCAGTACTTC.

This chain uses TRBV5-1 with TRBJ2-7; 11 nucleotides line up with TRBD2. The V gene's germline CDR1 is SGHRS and CDR2 YFSETQ. The CDR3 runs to 16 residues. After removal of 4 bases from V and 7 bases from J, the junction contained 13 bases not matched to a gene. The chain's CDR3 is CASSTWGEGLAEEQYF. The CDR3 DNA reads TGCGCCAGCAGCACGTGGGGCGAGGGACTAGCGGAAGAGCAGTACTTC.

The chain combines TRBV6-6 with TRBJ1-5; 7 nucleotides align to TRBD1. This CDR3 is built from 15 residues. The J segment lost 7 bases and the V segment lost 4 bases, leaving 10 bases of the junction unmatched. CDR1 is MNHNY and CDR2 is SVGAGI in the germline V gene (reference sequence). The chain's CDR3 is CASSLALTGEQPQHF. Here the CDR3 DNA reads TGTGCCAGCAGTTTAGCCCTAACAGGGGAGCAGCCCCAGCATTTT.

The sample holds a few counts of this clone. The rearrangement uses TRBV7-6 and TRBJ2-3, with D maybe TRBD1 (5 bases). Trimming stripped 1 base from V and 4 bases from J, with 18 bases between. Germline V gene lookup returns CDR1 SGHVS and CDR2 FNYEAQ. This CDR3 has 17 amino acids. CDR3 in DNA: TGTGCCAGCAGCTTAGGGGATGTAGGGGATACGGCAGATACGCAGTATTTT. This sequence encodes CASSLGDVGDTADTQYF. The entire variable domain, with the rest obtained from reference TRBV7-6 and TRBJ2-3, is as follows: GAGVSQSPRYKVTKRGQDVALRCDPISGHVSLYWYRQALGQGPEFLTYFNYEAQQDKSGLPNDRFSAERPEGSISTLTIQRTEQRDSAMYRCASSLGDVGDTADTQYFGPGTRLTVL.

The chain combines TRBV6-1 with TRBJ2-1; the match to TRBD1 covers 9 bases. This CDR3 has 15 amino acids. Unmatched junction bases numbered 5, after V lost 5 bases and J lost 3 bases. Germline loops: CDR1 MNHNS, CDR2 SASEGT. The CDR3 region is CASSFGTGNYNEQFF. CDR3 bases: TGTGCCAGCAGTTTTGGGACAGGGAACTACAATGAGCAGTTCTTC.

V usage is TRBV6-4 and J usage is TRBJ2-3; D is perhaps TRBD1 (5 bases). Germline lookup yields CDR1 MRHNA and CDR2 SNTAGT. V was cut by 0 bases and J by 6 bases, with 13 bases left in between. The CDR3 length is 15 residues. The CDR3 bases are TGTGCCAGCAGTGACTCTACTGGCAACAGGGATACGCAGTATTTT. Its translation: CASSDSTGNRDTQYF.

This clone was seen more than once but under ten times. This chain connects TRBV28 to TRBJ2-1; D possibly corresponds to TRBD1 (9 bases). The germline V and J ends were trimmed by 10 bases and 8 bases, with 21 bases remaining between them. The CDR3 is made up of 14 amino acids. Germline V gene sequence: CDR1 MDHEN, CDR2 SYDVKM. The CDR3 sequence: CATGGDREFHEQFF. The CDR3 DNA reads as TGTGCCACCGGGGGGGACAGGGAATTCCATGAGCAGTTCTTC. Based on the CDR3 plus reference TRBV28 and TRBJ2-1, the full variable domain is DVKVTQSSRYLVKRTGEKVFLECVQDMDHENMFWYRQDPGLGLRLIYFSYDVKMKEKGDIPEGYSVSREKKERFSLILESASTNQTSMYLCATGGDREFHEQFFGPGTRLTVL.

The chain joins TRBV27 to TRBJ1-2; TRBD1 matches at 8 bases. The CDR3 totals 16 residues. Germline CDR1 MNHEY, CDR2 SMNVEV (reference sequence). Trimming took 1 base from V and 0 from J; bases not matched to a gene: 4. The CDR3 nucleotides are TGTGCCAGCAGTTTATACGGACAGGGAGCTAACTATGGCTACACCTTC. Encoded protein: CASSLYGQGANYGYTF.

The chain is built from TRBV25-1 and TRBJ1-1; TRBD1 might be the D (5 bases). This CDR3 has 14 residues. V shed 2 bases and J shed 5 bases, with 12 bases lying between them. Germline V lookup: CDR1 MGHDK, CDR2 SYGVNS. CDR3 protein: CASSETGQYTEAFF. For the CDR3, the DNA is TGTGCCAGCAGTGAAACAGGCCAGTATACTGAAGCTTTCTTT.

The J gene is TRBJ1-1, the V gene TRBV18; D is unclear. Germline CDR1 KGHSH, CDR2 LQKENI. The V gene lost 6 bases and the J gene lost 0 bases, with 17 bases spanning the gap. The CDR3 is made up of 16 amino acids. Here the CDR3 DNA reads TGTGCCAGCTCCCCCTCTAAGTCCGGGGTGAACACTGAAGCTTTCTTT. Its translation is CASSPSKSGVNTEAFF.

The chain joins TRBV29-1 to TRBJ2-3, with 7 bases aligning to TRBD1. The CDR3 sequence is 14 residues long. The germline V gene has CDR1 SQVTM and CDR2 ANQGSEA. After removal of 4 bases from V and 2 bases from J, the junction contained 6 bases not matched to a gene. CDR3 amino acids: CSVGAGGPTDTQYF. The CDR3 DNA is TGCAGCGTTGGTGCAGGGGGTCCCACAGATACGCAGTATTTT.

The chain has TRBV2 and TRBJ2-7; 8 bases are a match to TRBD2. Germline CDR1 and CDR2: SNHLY and FYNNEI. The CDR3 has 15 amino acids. The trim removed 4 bases at V and 3 bases at J, leaving 8 bases unmatched. CDR3 protein: CASSATSGGFYEQYF. CDR3 DNA: TGTGCCAGCAGTGCTACTAGCGGCGGTTTCTACGAGCAGTACTTC.

The V and J genes are TRBV19 and TRBJ1-5; 7 bases match TRBD1. V lost 5 bases to trimming and J lost 3 bases; unmatched junction nucleotides: 4. This CDR3 is built from 14 residues. From germline, CDR1 is LNHDA and CDR2 SQIVND (reference sequence). The CDR3 DNA reads as TGTGCCAGTAGTCTTGACAGGGACAATCAGCCCCAGCATTTT. Amino acid sequence: CASSLDRDNQPQHF.